This TCR beta chain originates from a study of graft-versus-host responses after intestinal transplantation. The CDR3 is 18 residues long. Trimming removed 5 bases from V and 5 bases from J; junction bases left unmatched: 11. CDR1 is MNHEY, CDR2 SMNVEV, per germline (reference sequence). Clones were sequenced by immunoSEQ multiplex PCR, and TCRdb holds only the in-frame ones, with some missing. Here the sample spans tens of thousands of clones, 91% being singletons. With respect to this clone: Its antigen remains unidentified.

The sequence was obtained from a human donor who received an intestinal transplant. The source material was unstimulated CD8+ T cells sorted from spleen or lymph node cells, sampled before intestinal transplant. The rearrangement links TRBV27 to TRBJ2-2, with 13 positions matching TRBD2. The DNA of the CDR3 is TGTGCCAGCAGTCCTAATCAACCGGGACTAGCGGGAACCGGGGAGCTGTTTTTT. It is translated as CASSPNQPGLAGTGELFF.